The source of this TCR beta chain is a study of CD8 T cells in ankylosing spondylitis. Study-level results: With a CD8+ phenotype, disease-linked clones were relatively rare in peripheral blood.

This clonotype occurred many times. Its antigen is undetermined. V dropped 5 bases and J dropped 3 bases, with 15 bases sitting between them. The CDR3 loop spans 15 amino acids. Germline loops: CDR1 SGHRS, CDR2 YFSETQ. In TCRdb, the 5' RACE reads were re-called with MiXCR into one record per CDR3 protein. The table lists a few hundred thousand distinct CDR3 sequences, around 10% of them singletons. Sequencing was done on a sample of blood, either unsorted or a sorted T cell fraction (not recorded which). V and J are TRBV5-1 and TRBJ1-3; D is ambiguous. This receptor was identified in a male donor with ankylosing spondylitis or in good health (not recorded which). CDR3 in DNA: TGCGCCAGCAGGATCGGACTTTTTGATGGAAACACCATATATTTT. Amino acids: CASRIGLFDGNTIYF. Together with reference TRBV5-1 and TRBJ1-3, the CDR3 gives the full variable domain: KAGVTQTPRYLIKTRGQQVTLSCSPISGHRSVSWYQQTPGQGLQFLFEYFSETQRNKGNFPGRFSGRQFSNSRSEMNVSTLELGDSALYLCASRIGLFDGNTIYFGEGSWLTVV.